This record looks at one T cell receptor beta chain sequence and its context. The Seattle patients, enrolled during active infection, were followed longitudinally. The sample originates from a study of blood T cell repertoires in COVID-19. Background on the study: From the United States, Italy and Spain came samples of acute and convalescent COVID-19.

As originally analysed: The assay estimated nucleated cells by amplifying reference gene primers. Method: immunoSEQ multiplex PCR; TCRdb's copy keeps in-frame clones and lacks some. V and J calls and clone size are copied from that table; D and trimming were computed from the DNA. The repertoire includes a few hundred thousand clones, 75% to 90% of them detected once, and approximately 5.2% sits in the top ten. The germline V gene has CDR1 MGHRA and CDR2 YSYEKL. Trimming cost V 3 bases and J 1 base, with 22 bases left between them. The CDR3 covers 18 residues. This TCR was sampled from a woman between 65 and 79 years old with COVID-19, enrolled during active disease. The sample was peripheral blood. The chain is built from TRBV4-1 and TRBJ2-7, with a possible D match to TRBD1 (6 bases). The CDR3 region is CASSHSPGVGGSSYEQYF. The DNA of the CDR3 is TGCGCCAGCAGCCATTCCCCCGGGGTAGGGGGAAGTTCCTACGAGCAGTACTTC.